These 27 T cell receptor beta chains were sequenced from one sample in a study of graft-versus-host responses after intestinal transplantation. Responders (about 200,000, CFSE-labeled) were co-plated with about 200,000 irradiated, violet-dye-labeled stimulators. Profiling relied on immunoSEQ multiplex PCR, and the TCRdb table lists in-frame clones only, not all of them. Among 20,000 to 25,000 clones listed, less than 40% were seen once. The sample here was alloreactive CD8+ T cells from a mixed lymphocyte reaction culture, taken before intestinal transplant. The subset is: CFSE-low proliferating T cells sorted from roughly six-day pre-transplant mixed lymphocyte reaction (GvH or HvG direction). Source of these receptors: a human patient who received an intestinal transplant.

CDR3 residues: CASSVAGTPYRNEQYF. The CDR3, as DNA: TGTGCCAGCAGCGTAGCCGGGACACCTTACCGCAACGAGCAGTACTTC. V and J are TRBV9 and TRBJ2-7, with D possibly matching TRBD1 (6 bases). V was shortened by 0 bases and J by 5 bases, with 18 bases between the two germline ends. The CDR3 is 16 residues long. Germline assignment: CDR1 SGDLS and CDR2 YYNGEE.

This chain connects TRBV10-3 to TRBJ2-1; 9 bases line up with TRBD1. CDR1 and CDR2 from the germline V gene are ENHRY and SYGVKD. J lost 1 base, V lost 4 bases, and 5 bases had no gene match. This CDR3 spans 16 amino acids. Here the CDR3 reads CAISGKTGGSYNEQFF. The CDR3 region has the DNA TGTGCCATCAGTGGCAAGACAGGGGGGTCCTACAATGAGCAGTTCTTC.

This clone was seen more than once but under ten times. This chain links TRBV6-6 with TRBJ1-1, with D possibly being TRBD1 (6 bases). The CDR3 length is 14 residues. Germline V gene sequence: CDR1 MNHNY, CDR2 SVGAGI (reference sequence). Trimming left V 1 base short and J 5 bases short, with 11 bases between. Here the CDR3 reads CASSYFGGETEAFF. The CDR3 DNA reads as TGTGCCAGCAGTTACTTTGGGGGCGAAACTGAAGCTTTCTTT.

The chain links TRBV9 to TRBJ2-5, with TRBD2 matching over 7 bases. There are 15 residues in the CDR3. Germline values: CDR1 SGDLS, CDR2 YYNGEE. V shed 2 bases, J shed 2 bases, and the junction held 6 bases outside the gene matches. CDR3 sequence: CASSVGGSLQETQYF. The DNA of the CDR3 is TGTGCCAGCAGCGTGGGAGGGAGTCTACAAGAGACCCAGTACTTC.

This clone occurred a few times. This chain uses TRBV29-1 with TRBJ2-7; 12 nucleotides align to TRBD2. The CDR3 has 14 residues. Germline V gene data show CDR1 as SQVTM and CDR2 as ANQGSEA. The junction had 6 bases not matched to a gene; V was cut back by 7 bases and J by 2 bases. The CDR3 DNA reads TGCAGCGGTCGACTAGCGGGGGCCCCCTACGAGCAGTACTTC. Translation gives CSGRLAGAPYEQYF.

This rearrangement joins TRBV6-4 to TRBJ1-6; unclear D gene. Germline V gives CDR1 MRHNA, CDR2 SNTAGT. This CDR3 is built from 12 residues. The V gene lost 3 bases and the J gene lost 9 bases, with 6 bases spanning the gap. In nucleotides, the CDR3 is TGTGCCAGCAGTGAGGCGGGTTCACCCCTCCACTTT. It translates to CASSEAGSPLHF.

This clone is medium-sized within its sample. The chain employs TRBV7-9 and TRBJ1-6; D unclear. Trimming shortened V by 4 bases and J by 8 bases, and 18 bases separated the two germline ends. Germline lookup yields CDR1 SEHNR and CDR2 FQNEAQ (reference sequence). The CDR3 sequence is 16 residues long. The DNA of the CDR3 is TGTGCCAGCAGCTCACCAGCTAAGGCTGCAGATTCACCCCTCCACTTT. Translation: CASSSPAKAADSPLHF.

The chain carries TRBV5-4 and TRBJ1-4; 7 positions agree with TRBD1. The germline V gene encodes CDR1 SGHNT and CDR2 YYREEE (reference sequence). Trimming cost V 8 bases and J 0 bases; bases outside gene matches: 19. This CDR3 has 19 amino acids. CDR3 nucleotide sequence: TGTGCCAGAAGCCCGGGGAACAGGGGTATGAGGCCAACTAATGAAAAACTGTTTTTT. This encodes CARSPGNRGMRPTNEKLFF.

The chain recombines TRBV27 with TRBJ2-3; D unresolved. This CDR3 spans 12 amino acids. V was pared by 5 bases and J by 12 bases, with 15 bases between. Per germline, CDR1 MNHEY and CDR2 SMNVEV (reference sequence). CDR3 loop: CASSDSGASQYF. CDR3 in DNA: TGTGCCAGCAGTGACTCAGGTGCTTCCCAGTATTTT.

Relative to its sample, this clone is medium-sized. V usage is TRBV6-5 and J usage is TRBJ2-3; tentatively, D is TRBD2 (5 bases). V was trimmed by 6 bases and J by 1 base, leaving 11 bases between them. The CDR3 contains 14 residues. Germline lookup yields CDR1 MNHEY and CDR2 SVGAGI. The CDR3 here is CASSLLRGTDTQYF. CDR3 in DNA: TGTGCCAGCAGCCTGTTGAGGGGCACAGATACGCAGTATTTT.

This clone has only a few counts. The chain recombines TRBV28 with TRBJ1-2, with no clear D. CDR1 is MDHEN and CDR2 is SYDVKM in the germline V gene. V was shortened by 6 bases and J by 4 bases, with 15 bases between the two germline ends. The CDR3 runs to 14 residues. The CDR3: CASSPWRNFYGYTF. As DNA, the CDR3 is TGTGCCAGCAGCCCTTGGAGGAATTTCTATGGCTACACCTTC.

The chain links TRBV2 to TRBJ2-1, with D possibly matching TRBD2 (7 bases). Germline V gene lookup returns CDR1 SNHLY and CDR2 FYNNEI. The CDR3 extends over 15 amino acids. V was pared by 5 bases and J by 3 bases, with 14 bases between. Written as DNA, the CDR3 is TGTGCCAGCAGTACCCGGGGGGCCAACTACAATGAGCAGTTCTTC. This sequence encodes CASSTRGANYNEQFF.

This clone was detected only once. The V gene is TRBV7-7, the J gene TRBJ2-7, with 9 bases lining up with TRBD1. Germline V CDR1 and CDR2: SSHAT, FNYEAQ (reference sequence). V was pared by 6 bases and J by 2 bases, with 11 bases of the junction left unmatched. The CDR3 is 16 amino acids. CDR3 in DNA: TGTGCCAGCAGTTACTTAGCAGGGACAGGGCCCTACGAGCAGTACTTC. This translates into CASSYLAGTGPYEQYF.

The chain uses TRBV7-3 and TRBJ2-1; D is unresolved. The CDR3 sequence is 14 residues long. Germline lookup yields CDR1 SGHTA and CDR2 FQGTGA. V dropped 5 bases and J dropped 7 bases, with 15 bases sitting between them. CDR3 in DNA: TGTGCCAGCAGCCCTACCTATTCCGGGAATGAGCAGTTCTTC. Translating gives CASSPTYSGNEQFF.

The chain couples TRBV6-5 to TRBJ2-7; 8 nucleotides line up with TRBD1. CDR1 is MNHEY, CDR2 SVGAGI, per germline. J gave up 6 bases and V 8 bases, and 3 bases lay outside the gene matches. There are 11 residues in the CDR3. The CDR3 sequence is CASQQGVEQYF. The CDR3, as DNA: TGTGCCAGCCAACAGGGGGTCGAGCAGTACTTC.

This chain connects TRBV7-9 to TRBJ2-1, with D unclear. Looked up from germline, CDR1 is SEHNR and CDR2 is FQNEAQ (reference sequence). The CDR3 covers 12 residues. V was pared by 2 bases and J by 7 bases, with 6 bases between. As DNA, the CDR3 is TGTGCCAGCAGCTTAAAAGGGAATGAGCAGTTCTTC. Encoded protein: CASSLKGNEQFF.

This clone was seen a few times. The genes are TRBV6-1 and TRBJ2-3, with a tentative D call TRBD2 (6 bases). V was shortened by 4 bases and J by 5 bases, with 22 bases between the two germline ends. The CDR3 has 17 amino acids. Germline CDR1 MNHNS, CDR2 SASEGT. The CDR3 coding sequence is TGTGCCAGCAGTGCCCTCGTAGGAGGGGTTTCCGGAGATACGCAGTATTTT. Its protein product is CASSALVGGVSGDTQYF.

Judged by abundance, this clone is medium-sized. In DNA form, the CDR3 reads TGCGCCAGCAGCCAAGTTACCGGGGAGCTGTTTTTT. Its protein product is CASSQVTGELFF. The chain recombines TRBV4-1 with TRBJ2-2, with D unclear. The V end was cut by 1 base, the J end by 5 bases, with 2 bases between. This CDR3 has 12 residues. CDR1 and CDR2 (germline): MGHRA, YSYEKL.

This clone was seen a few times. The gene calls are TRBV7-6 and TRBJ1-5, with 9 bases matching TRBD1. This CDR3 region has 15 residues. Per the germline V gene, CDR1 is SGHVS and CDR2 is FNYEAQ. Trimming at V came to 1 base and at J to 4 bases, leaving 2 bases not matched to a gene. This CDR3 is CASSLGTGANQPQHF. The DNA for the CDR3 is TGTGCCAGCAGCTTAGGGACAGGGGCGAATCAGCCCCAGCATTTT. The full variable domain, rest sourced from reference TRBV7-6 and TRBJ1-5, is GAGVSQSPRYKVTKRGQDVALRCDPISGHVSLYWYRQALGQGPEFLTYFNYEAQQDKSGLPNDRFSAERPEGSISTLTIQRTEQRDSAMYRCASSLGTGANQPQHFGDGTRLSIL.

The genes are TRBV7-9 and TRBJ2-1; the match to TRBD2 covers 7 bases. Germline V gene data show CDR1 as SEHNR and CDR2 as FQNEAQ (reference sequence). The CDR3 contains 13 residues. With 5 bases clipped from V and 6 bases from J, the junction kept 4 bases outside the gene matches. CDR3 in amino acids: CASSQGTTNEQFF. The DNA for the CDR3 is TGTGCCAGCAGCCAAGGGACTACCAATGAGCAGTTCTTC.

This rearrangement joins TRBV21-1 to TRBJ1-5. TRBV21-1 has pseudogene status. The CDR3 consists of 16 residues. In DNA, the CDR3 is TGTGCCAGCAGTATTCGTCTACATTGGCATCATCAGCCCCAGCATTTT. Translation gives CASSIRLHWHHQPQHF.

This clone was seen a handful of times. The chain employs TRBV11-3 and TRBJ2-5; D not resolved. The CDR3 loop spans 14 amino acids. Germline CDR1 reads SGHNT; CDR2 reads YENEEA. Trimming cost V 5 bases and J 0 bases, with 10 bases left between them. CDR3 nucleotide sequence: TGTGCCAGCAGCGACCACAGACACCAAGAGACCCAGTACTTC. It translates to CASSDHRHQETQYF.

To note about this clone: This may stem from a read error, because a much larger clone lies one nucleotide away. The chain combines TRBV7-3 with TRBJ2-7, with D unclear. V shed 5 bases and J shed 5 bases, with 10 bases lying between them. The CDR3 covers 12 residues. Germline V gene sequence: CDR1 SGHTA, CDR2 FQGTGA. Here the CDR3 DNA reads TGTGCCAGCAGCCGCTCGATTAACGAGCAGTACTTC. The encoded protein is CASSRSINEQYF.

The V call is TRBV19, the J call TRBJ2-7, with 7 nucleotides matching TRBD1. Per the germline V gene, CDR1 is LNHDA and CDR2 is SQIVND (reference sequence). The CDR3 contains 14 residues. Trimming at V came to 3 bases and at J to 4 bases, leaving 6 bases not matched to a gene. The CDR3 sequence: CASSIGQVGYEQYF. DNA of the CDR3: TGTGCCAGTAGTATTGGACAGGTCGGGTACGAGCAGTACTTC.

This chain joins TRBV9 and TRBJ1-1; 9 bases align to TRBD1. V was pared by 3 bases and J by 4 bases, with 13 bases of the junction left unmatched. Germline lookup yields CDR1 SGDLS and CDR2 YYNGEE. This CDR3 contains 17 residues. The DNA of the CDR3 is TGTGCCAGCAGCGCCAGGACAGGGGTAGGTCGTAGCACTGAAGCTTTCTTT. Translation gives CASSARTGVGRSTEAFF. The variable domain in full, with the rest retrieved from reference TRBV9 and TRBJ1-1, is DSGVTQTPKHLITATGQRVTLRCSPRSGDLSVYWYQQSLDQGLQFLIQYYNGEERAKGNILERFSAQQFPDLHSELNLSSLELGDSALYFCASSARTGVGRSTEAFFGQGTRLTVV.

Many counts were recorded for this clone. The CDR3 sequence is CASSYWTSGIDEQFF. The CDR3 DNA follows: TGTGCCAGCAGCTACTGGACTAGCGGGATCGATGAGCAGTTCTTC. This rearrangement joins TRBV5-4 to TRBJ2-1; 12 positions agree with TRBD2. The trim removed 3 bases at V and 8 bases at J, leaving 6 bases unmatched. This CDR3 is built from 15 residues. Germline V gene lookup returns CDR1 SGHNT and CDR2 YYREEE (reference sequence). Complete variable domain (other parts from reference TRBV5-4 and TRBJ2-1): ETGVTQSPTHLIKTRGQQVTLRCSSQSGHNTVSWYQQALGQGPQFIFQYYREEENGRGNFPPRFSGLQFPNYSSELNVNALELDDSALYLCASSYWTSGIDEQFFGPGTRLTVL.

The chain recombines TRBV14 with TRBJ1-1, with a possible D match to TRBD1 (6 bases). V dropped 1 base and J dropped 0 bases, with 15 bases sitting between them. This CDR3 region has 17 residues. Per germline, CDR1 SGHDN and CDR2 FVKESK. CDR3 coding DNA: TGTGCCAGCAGCCAAGCCAGGGGACGGATAATGAACACTGAAGCTTTCTTT. Protein: CASSQARGRIMNTEAFF.